The present entry profiles one T cell receptor (beta chain) with its context. The antigen is not known. CDR1 MDHEN and CDR2 SYDVKM come from the germline V gene. V shed 3 bases, J shed 9 bases, and the junction held 7 bases outside the gene matches. The CDR3 consists of 14 residues. The data originate from a study of long-term antiretroviral therapy in people with HIV. General study findings and limits: Repertoires with HIV possessed tighter CDR3 length spans than those of controls.

HIV-positive participants were all treated in the United States. Samples were assayed with immunoSEQ v3.0 at survey level. Measured with immunoSEQ multiplex PCR; TCRdb has only the in-frame clones, and not every one. Of 15,000 to 20,000 clones listed, 79% are singletons. Sequences were derived from unsorted PBMCs, sampled at the start of antiretroviral therapy. The receptor was isolated from a man aged 25 to 40 with HIV. The V call is TRBV28, the J call TRBJ1-1; TRBD1 aligns across 10 bases. The CDR3: CASSFRTGGQKAFF. The DNA of the CDR3 is TGTGCCAGCAGTTTCAGGACAGGGGGGCAAAAAGCTTTCTTT.